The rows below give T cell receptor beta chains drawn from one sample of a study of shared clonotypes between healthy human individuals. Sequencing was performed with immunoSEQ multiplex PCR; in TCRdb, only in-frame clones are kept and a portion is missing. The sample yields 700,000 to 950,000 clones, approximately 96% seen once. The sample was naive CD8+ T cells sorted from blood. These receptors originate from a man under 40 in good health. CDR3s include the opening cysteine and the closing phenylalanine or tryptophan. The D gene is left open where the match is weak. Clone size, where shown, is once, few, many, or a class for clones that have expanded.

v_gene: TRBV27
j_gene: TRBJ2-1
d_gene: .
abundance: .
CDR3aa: CASRGGSYNEQFF
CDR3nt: TGTGCCAGCAGGGGGGGCTCCTACAATGAGCAGTTCTTC

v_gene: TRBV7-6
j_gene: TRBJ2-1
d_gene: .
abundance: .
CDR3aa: CASSFRGVLYNEQFF
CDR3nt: TGTGCCAGCAGCTTTCGAGGAGTTCTCTACAATGAGCAGTTCTTC

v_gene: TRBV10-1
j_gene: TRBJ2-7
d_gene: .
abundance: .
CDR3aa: CASSESPVYEQYF
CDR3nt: TGCGCCAGCAGTGAGTCTCCCGTCTACGAGCAGTACTTC

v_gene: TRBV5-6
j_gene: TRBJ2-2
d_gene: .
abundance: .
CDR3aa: CASSLGAGELFF
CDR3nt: TGTGCCAGCAGCTTGGGGGCCGGGGAGCTGTTTTTT

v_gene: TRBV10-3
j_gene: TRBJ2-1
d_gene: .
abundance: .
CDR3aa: CAISETGMDHYNEQFF
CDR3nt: TGTGCCATCAGTGAGACAGGGATGGACCATTACAATGAGCAGTTCTTC

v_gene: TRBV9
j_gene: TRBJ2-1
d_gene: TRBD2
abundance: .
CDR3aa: CASSVSTSGSSYNEQFF
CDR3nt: TGTGCCAGCAGCGTGTCGACTAGCGGGAGTTCCTACAATGAGCAGTTCTTC

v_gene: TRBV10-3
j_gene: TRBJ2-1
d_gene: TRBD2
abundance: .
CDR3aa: CAISEKGLADYNEQFF
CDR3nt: TGTGCCATCAGTGAGAAAGGACTAGCGGACTACAATGAGCAGTTCTTC

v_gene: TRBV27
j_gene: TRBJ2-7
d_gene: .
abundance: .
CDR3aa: CASSLGSGPAYEQYF
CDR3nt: TGTGCCAGCAGTTTAGGTAGCGGCCCCGCCTACGAGCAGTACTTC

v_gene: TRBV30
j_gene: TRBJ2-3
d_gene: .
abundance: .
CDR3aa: CAWSLGIMDTQYF
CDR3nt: TGTGCCTGGAGTTTGGGGATTATGGATACGCAGTATTTT

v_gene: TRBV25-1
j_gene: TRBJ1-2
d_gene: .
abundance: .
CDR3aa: CASSDPTGGGAGYTF
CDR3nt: TGTGCCAGCAGTGATCCCACTGGGGGGGGCGCTGGCTACACCTTC

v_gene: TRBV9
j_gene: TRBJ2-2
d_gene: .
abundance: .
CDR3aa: CASKDTNANTGELFF
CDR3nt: TGTGCCAGCAAGGACACCAACGCGAACACCGGGGAGCTGTTTTTT

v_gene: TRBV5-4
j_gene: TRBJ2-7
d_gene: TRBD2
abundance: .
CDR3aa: CASSPEPSGFYEQYF
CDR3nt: TGTGCCAGCAGCCCGGAGCCTAGCGGATTCTACGAGCAGTACTTC

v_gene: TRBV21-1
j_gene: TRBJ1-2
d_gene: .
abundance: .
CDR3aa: CASSLGTRPWVRKAYTF
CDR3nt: TGTGCCAGCAGCCTAGGGACCCGTCCCTGGGTCCGGAAGGCCTACACCTTC

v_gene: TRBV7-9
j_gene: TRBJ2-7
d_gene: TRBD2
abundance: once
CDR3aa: CASSLSTSGLRQYF
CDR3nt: TGTGCCAGCAGCTTAAGTACTAGCGGGTTACGGCAGTACTTC

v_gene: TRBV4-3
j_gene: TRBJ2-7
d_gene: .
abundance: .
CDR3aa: CASSQFVTNYEQYF
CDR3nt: TGCGCCAGCAGCCAATTTGTCACCAACTACGAGCAGTACTTC

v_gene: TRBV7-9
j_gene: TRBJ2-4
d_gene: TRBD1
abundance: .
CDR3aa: CASSLGQGLNIQYF
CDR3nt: TGTGCCAGCAGCTTGGGACAGGGGTTAAACATTCAGTACTTC

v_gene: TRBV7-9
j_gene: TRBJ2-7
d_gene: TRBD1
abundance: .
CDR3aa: CASSSKQGPGYEQYF
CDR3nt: TGTGCCAGCAGCTCCAAACAGGGGCCGGGCTACGAGCAGTACTTC

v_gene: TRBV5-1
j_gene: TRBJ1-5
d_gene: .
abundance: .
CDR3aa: CASSLTENQPQHF
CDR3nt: TGCGCCAGCAGCTTGACCGAAAATCAGCCCCAGCATTTT

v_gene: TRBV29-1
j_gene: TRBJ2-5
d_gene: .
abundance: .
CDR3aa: CSACPRRTEQETQYF
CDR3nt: TGCAGCGCCTGCCCACGAAGGACAGAGCAAGAGACCCAGTACTTC

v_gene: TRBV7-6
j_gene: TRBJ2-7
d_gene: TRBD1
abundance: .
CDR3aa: CASSLVQGVKYEQYF
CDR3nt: TGTGCCAGCAGCTTAGTACAGGGGGTGAAATACGAGCAGTACTTC

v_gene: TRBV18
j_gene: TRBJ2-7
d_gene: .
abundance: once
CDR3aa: CASSPITARGSYEQYF
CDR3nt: TGTGCCAGCTCACCGATTACCGCCCGGGGGTCCTACGAGCAGTACTTC

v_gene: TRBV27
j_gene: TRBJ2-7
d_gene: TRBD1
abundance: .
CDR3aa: CASRGVIGTGFYEQYF
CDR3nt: TGTGCCAGCAGAGGGGTGATTGGGACAGGGTTCTACGAGCAGTACTTC

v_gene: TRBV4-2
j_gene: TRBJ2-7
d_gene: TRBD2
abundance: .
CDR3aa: CASSQEPSGTYEQYF
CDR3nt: TGTGCCAGCAGCCAAGAGCCTAGCGGGACCTACGAGCAGTACTTC